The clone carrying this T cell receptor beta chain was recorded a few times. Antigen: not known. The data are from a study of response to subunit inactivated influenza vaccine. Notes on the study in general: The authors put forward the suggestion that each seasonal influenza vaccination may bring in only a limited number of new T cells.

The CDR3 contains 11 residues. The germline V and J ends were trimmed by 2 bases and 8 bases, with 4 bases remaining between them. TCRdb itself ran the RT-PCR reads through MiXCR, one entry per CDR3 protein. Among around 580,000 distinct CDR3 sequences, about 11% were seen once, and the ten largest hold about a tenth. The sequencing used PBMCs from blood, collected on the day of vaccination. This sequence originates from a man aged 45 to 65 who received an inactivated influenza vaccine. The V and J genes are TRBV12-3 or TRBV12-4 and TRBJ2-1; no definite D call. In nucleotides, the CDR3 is TGTGCCAGCAGTTTATGGTATGAGCAGTTCTTC. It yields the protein CASSLWYEQFF.